Below, 5 T cell receptor beta chains from the same sample are listed, as sequenced in a study of patients and donors after allogeneic stem cell transplantation. TCRdb called the RT-PCR reads again in MiXCR, with one record for every CDR3 protein. This repertoire shows about 400,000 distinct CDR3 sequences, roughly 16% found once; its top ten account for over 6%. Sample: blood, either unsorted or a sorted T cell fraction (not recorded which). The receptor set was obtained from a human donor who was either an allogeneic HSCT recipient or a stem cell or donor lymphocyte infusion donor (not recorded which). It is not recorded whose cells these are; they may come from a transplant donor.

The chain employs TRBV6-1 and TRBJ2-1; 7 bases map to TRBD2. The CDR3 totals 17 residues. The V gene's germline CDR1 is MNHNS and CDR2 SASEGT. The trim removed 6 bases at V and 7 bases at J, leaving 18 bases unmatched. CDR3 region: CASRHGLGLDRRNEQFF. The CDR3 DNA sequence: TGTGCCAGCAGACATGGCCTCGGACTAGACCGGCGGAATGAGCAGTTCTTC.

The chain links TRBV7-9 to TRBJ2-5; D remains ambiguous. The CDR3 is 12 residues long. The V gene lost 4 bases and the J gene lost 5 bases, with 8 bases spanning the gap. The germline CDR1 and CDR2 sequences are SEHNR and FQNEAQ (reference sequence). The CDR3 bases are TGTGCCAGCAGCTCAGTTGACGAGACCCAGTACTTC. It translates to CASSSVDETQYF.

The rearrangement uses TRBV18 and TRBJ2-7; 7 positions agree with TRBD1. This CDR3 has 15 amino acids. Trimming removed 6 bases from V and 1 base from J; junction bases left unmatched: 9. From germline, CDR1 is KGHSH and CDR2 LQKENI. In nucleotides, the CDR3 is TGTGCCAGCTCCCCGCCGGCAGGGGGATCCTACGAGCAGTACTTC. This translates into CASSPPAGGSYEQYF.

This clonotype has a handful of counts. V usage is TRBV9 and J usage is TRBJ2-1; D tentatively fits TRBD1 or TRBD2 (5 bases each). The V and J ends lost 3 bases and 6 bases respectively, with 22 bases between them. CDR3 size: 17 residues. Germline values: CDR1 SGDLS, CDR2 YYNGEE. CDR3 bases: TGTGCCAGCAGCGCGAAACCGGGACCCCTAACCGGCAATGAGCAGTTCTTC. Residues: CASSAKPGPLTGNEQFF.

This clonotype was observed at least ten times. The chain combines TRBV27 with TRBJ2-1; 9 bases agree with TRBD2. The V segment lost 3 bases and the J segment 7 bases; nucleotides outside the gene matches: 7. Germline V gene sequence: CDR1 MNHEY, CDR2 SMNVEV (reference sequence). The CDR3 has 15 residues. The CDR3 reads CASSFFGGRVNEQFF. CDR3 in DNA: TGTGCCAGCAGTTTTTTTGGCGGGAGGGTTAATGAGCAGTTCTTC.